This T cell receptor (beta chain) was recorded in a study of cytomegalovirus exposure and HLA in healthy donors (dated by TCRdb to between 2016 and 2019). About the study as a whole: An earlier analysis of roughly 610 of the donors reported approximately 300 Gb of sequence data and 117 million unique TCR beta sequences obtained from about 200 million T cells. Roughly 310 gigabases of sequencing data and approximately 85 million unique TCR sequences were included in an early release covering around 650 HLA-typed donors. Among the approximately 430 genotyped donors, approximately 76% belonged to the genetic ancestry cluster associated with self-reported Caucasian donors. The study was designed to test whether signatures of past pathogen exposure could be identified by cataloging public T cell receptors. The study used immunosequencing to profile the T cell repertoires of around 600 subjects and linked those repertoires to cytomegalovirus serostatus. In addition to the first cohort of hundreds of subjects, a separate validation cohort of 130 or so different subjects was used. To predict cytomegalovirus infection status, the study combined high-throughput TCR immunosequencing, statistical association of individual TCRs with disease status, and machine learning. A later analysis re-examined previously published TCR beta repertoires from hundreds of donors and added high-resolution HLA genotyping to investigate patterns of TCR occurrence. The later analysis used no new phenotypic data to find candidate immune exposures, relying instead on TCR beta sequences and their occurrence across donors. To decide whether each TCR beta V gene segment behaved as functional or pseudogenic, an earlier analysis of some 600 of the donors relied on high-throughput TCR beta sequencing. Donor age, sex, ethnicity and CMV serostatus were collected together with the repertoire data. A later genetic analysis took genome-wide SNP genotypes for about 60% of the roughly 670 donors and used that subset as a discovery cohort. All discovery cohort repertoires had been generated on a single sequencing platform. Class I and class II HLA loci were covered by the typing at four-digit resolution. The number of typed donors differed by locus: about 629-630 for A, B, C, DRB1 and DQB1; approximately 520 for DQA1; 606 for DPA1; and some 430 for DPB1. Because of strong linkage in the cohort, a few DR-DQ haplotypes were treated as single units for association and clustering. Among about 410 genotyped donors of the cohort, an average of approximately 200,000 unique TCR beta nucleotide sequences was sequenced per donor, of which approximately 19% were non-productive.

At the junction V is shortened by 0 bases and J by 1 base, with 10 bases in between. The CDR3 starts with the cysteine, ends with the phenylalanine, and has 16 residues. Only the CDR3 part of the read is kept: 48 bases, read in frame from the first base. The germline V gene specifies SGHAT as CDR1 and FQNNGV as CDR2. The cohort was made up of 500 to 800 healthy bone marrow donors. At the time of sampling, all cohort members were nominally healthy, though unrecorded immune exposures were likely present. The donor was CMV seropositive and was included in the group of approximately 300 seropositive cohort members. Every donor gave a peripheral blood sample, and the peripheral blood mononuclear cells from that sample were used for TCR beta sequencing. The Qiagen DNeasy Blood Extraction Kit was used to extract genomic DNA from the blood cell samples. Results and caveats for the whole study, not just this receptor: Several of the top co-occurrence clusters appeared to be linked to parvovirus B19, influenza, CMV and Epstein-Barr virus, according to a later analysis. In a later genetic analysis, a missense DCLRE1C variant was associated with V-gene and J-gene trimming of TCR beta chains, and the association was replicated in an independent cohort. The cohort was sequenced for TCR beta chains only, and without alpha or paired-chain data the features that could be detected were limited. Approximately 18 rarely observed V segments, including chromosome 9 orphons, were excluded from the earlier analysis of about 500 of the donors because counts were too low. According to a later analysis, most CMV-associated TCR beta chains appeared to be HLA-restricted, and the HLA associations seemed to be driven largely by CMV exposure. It was suggested by the authors that the approach could potentially be generalized to other disease states and immunological phenotypes. The only immune exposure information available for the cohort was CMV serostatus. The classifier was reported to diagnose cytomegalovirus status with high specificity and sensitivity in both the original cohort and the validation cohort. A further reported finding was that TCR beta sequences accurately predicted the HLA-A and HLA-B alleles for most subjects in the first cohort. When HLA alleles, especially DR and DQ, strongly co-occurred, TCR associations were difficult to assign to individual alleles. While some public TCRs were present in many individuals, most TCR sequences turned up only very rarely across donors. Some IMGT-functional V segments, including TRBV6-2 and TRBV6-3, could not be distinguished by the 87-base-pair reads and were therefore excluded. At a false discovery rate of 0.05, a later analysis linked around 17,000 TCR beta sequences to specific HLA alleles. In the study, roughly 160 TCR beta chains were listed as associated with cytomegalovirus. Because some donors lacked HLA typing at each locus, the association tests relied only on the typed subset. Linkage disequilibrium might explain the correlated functional status among segregating V segments, but an unknown experimental factor could not be ruled out. According to a later analysis, TCR association rates differed among HLA loci, with DRB1 alleles showing the most associated TCRs and HLA-C alleles showing the fewest. According to a later genetic analysis, donors in an Asian-associated ancestry cluster had fewer N-insertions in productive TCRs than the approximately 690-donor mean. Sequencing depth was assumed to be roughly uniform across donors in the presence/absence analyses, though that assumption may not hold. The sequencing pipeline was judged likely to have produced a cluster of highly shared sequence variants as a technical artifact. A later analysis found that HLA-associated TCR beta chains were more clonally expanded and had lower generation probabilities than equally common non-associated chains. In vitro tests confirmed that a few of the cytomegalovirus-associated TCR beta chains recognize cytomegalovirus antigens. In an earlier analysis of more than 500 of the donors, most TCR beta V segments appeared in productive rearrangements about 90% or about 30% of the time, broadly matching IMGT annotations.

A remark on this clone: Its antigen remains unidentified. One base away there is no much larger clone; base qualities are not given.

Receptor libraries were prepared by the immunoSEQ multiplex PCR assay. A mixture of 60 forward primers for TCR Vbeta segments and 13 reverse primers for TCR Jbeta segments was used in the multiplex PCR. A multiplex PCR assay on genomic DNA amplified the CDR3 region of rearranged TCR beta genes. On the Illumina HiSeq System, the amplified TCR beta libraries were sequenced as 87-base-pair reads. Regarding the original processing steps: A later analysis tallied 80 million to 95 million unique TCR beta chains across the 640 or so repertoires, and around 12 million of those chains were shared by two or more donors. Raw reads were error-corrected and collapsed into unique sequences with a nearest-neighbor algorithm that merged closely related sequences to remove PCR and sequencing errors. Alignment of CDR3 sequences to IMGT reference sequences was used to assign V, D and J gene segments. Each retained sequence needed at least a six-nucleotide match to both a V gene segment and a J gene segment. Rearrangements were classified as productive when the CDR3 lacked stop codons and remained in frame with V and J, and all other rearrangements were classified as non-productive. CDR3 was defined by IMGT convention, running from the second conserved V-encoded cysteine to the conserved J-encoded phenylalanine. Sequences without an unambiguous match to a single V gene segment were excluded from the earlier analysis of 587 of the donors. In an earlier analysis of roughly 500 of the donors, V segments were called functional above 56.7% productive rearrangements and were called segregating when the between-donor standard deviation exceeded 5%. A statistical classification framework was built to diagnose cytomegalovirus status from the catalog of TCR beta chain sequences. V and J gene assignment, in a later analysis, came from comparing TCR nucleotide sequences with IMGT/GENE-DB human TR gene sequences. The TCRdist pipeline was used in a later analysis to assign CDR3 sequences and most-parsimonious VDJ recombination scenarios. In a later analysis, each TCR beta chain was defined by its CDR3 amino acid sequence together with its V-gene family, and reads without a unique V-gene family were excluded. To address suspected cross-contamination and a sequencing artifact, a later analysis removed approximately 590 highly shared, low-generation-probability nucleotide sequences. For each public chain, a later analysis derived a clonal expansion index from normalized ranks of inferred template counts within each repertoire. Generation probabilities in a later analysis came from a VDJ recombination model fitted to out-of-frame rearrangements, and those results were checked against IGoR. Hypergeometric tests were used in a later analysis to score TCR-TCR, TCR-HLA and TCR-CMV co-occurrence, with a repertoire-size bias correction applied to the TCR pairs. False discovery rates were estimated in a later analysis by permuting HLA or CMV assignments 20 times. In a later analysis, co-occurring TCRs were grouped using DBSCAN, with TCRdist sequence similarity added in when clustering inside HLA-allele-positive subsets. For co-occurrence clustering, repertoires with fewer than 30,000 or more than 120,000 public chains were excluded, along with five repertoires with anomalous nucleotide sharing. The table was pulled from immuneACCESS by TCRdb, which kept in-frame rearrangements only. Such tables lose some clones; where checked, under half of the loss comes from unresolved V genes, and the rest has no known cause. The DNA gave D and trimming, while V, J and clone size come from that table. The table for this sample lists 200,000 to 250,000 clones; more than 60% of them were counted only once. The ten largest clones capture about 2.5% of the sample.

The receptor was derived from a woman aged 55 to 70 in good health and CMV-seropositive. Specimen: PBMCs. The receptor chain draws on TRBV11-2 and TRBJ1-3, with TRBD1 tentatively as D gene (5 bases match). The CDR3 region has the sequence CASSLDRGVSGNTIYF. The nucleotide sequence reads as follows: TGTGCCAGCAGCTTAGATCGGGGGGTGTCTGGAAACACCATATATTTT.